These 20 T cell receptor beta chains came from one sample sequenced in a study of CD8+ T cells in alopecia areata. Investigators isolated RNA and reverse transcribed it into cDNA to act as the sequencing template. Clones were sequenced by immunoSEQ multiplex PCR, and TCRdb holds only the in-frame ones, with some missing. Seen here are hundreds of thousands of clones, about three fifths observed once, and the top ten hold 0.45%. The material was CD4+ T cells sorted from blood, obtained at week 0. These TCRs come from a human donor with alopecia areata.

The V call is TRBV5-6, the J call TRBJ2-3; 9 bases align to TRBD1. V lost 0 bases, J lost 4 bases, and 12 bases stayed unmatched. Per the germline V gene, CDR1 is SGHDT and CDR2 is YYEEEE. This CDR3 spans 18 amino acids. CDR3 in DNA: TGTGCCAGCAGCTTGGTCCCGGGACAGGGCCCTCTGGCAGATACGCAGTATTTT. As protein: CASSLVPGQGPLADTQYF.

The rearrangement links TRBV27 to TRBJ2-2; 8 bases are a match to TRBD1. Germline assignment: CDR1 MNHEY and CDR2 SMNVEV (reference sequence). J lost 5 bases, V lost 3 bases, and 5 bases had no gene match. The CDR3 extends over 15 amino acids. Written as DNA, the CDR3 is TGTGCCAGCAGTTTCCAGGACAGGGTGACCGGGGAGCTGTTTTTT. Residues: CASSFQDRVTGELFF.

A few counts support this clone. CDR3 DNA sequence: TGCAGCGTCCCCCGGGGGCGTCCCAACTATGGCTACACCTTC. It translates to CSVPRGRPNYGYTF. The chain links TRBV29-1 to TRBJ1-2; possibly TRBD1 for D (6 bases). Per the germline V gene, CDR1 is SQVTM and CDR2 is ANQGSEA. The length of the CDR3 is 14 residues. V lost 6 bases and J 2 bases, leaving 16 bases between the germline ends.

The chain is built from TRBV5-6 and TRBJ1-4, with D perhaps TRBD1 (6 bases). The CDR3 length is 14 residues. The germline V gene has CDR1 SGHDT and CDR2 YYEEEE. Trimming removed 4 bases from V and 6 bases from J, with 13 bases in between. This CDR3 is CASSGRGFDEKLFF. CDR3 sequence (DNA): TGTGCCAGCAGCGGCAGGGGTTTTGATGAAAAACTGTTTTTT.

In the case of this clone: Different DNA sequences within this sample yield the same CDR3. The chain uses TRBV30 and TRBJ2-1; no clear D gene. The V and J ends lost 0 bases and 7 bases respectively, with 7 bases between them. CDR1 and CDR2 (germline): GTSNPN, SVGIG (reference sequence). This CDR3 comprises 12 residues. In DNA, the CDR3 is TGTGCCTGGAGTGTATCCCTTAATGAGCAGTTCTTC. It codes for CAWSVSLNEQFF.

The rearrangement joins TRBV6-6 to TRBJ2-3; TRBD1 is a possible D gene (5 bases). V lost 6 bases, J lost 1 base, and 11 bases lay in between. Germline loops: CDR1 MNHNY, CDR2 SVGAGI (reference sequence). CDR3 size: 14 residues. The CDR3: CASRRGGGTDTQYF. CDR3 DNA: TGTGCCAGCAGAAGGGGCGGTGGCACAGATACGCAGTATTTT.

This clone was observed a handful of times. V usage is TRBV7-9 and J usage is TRBJ2-7, with 11 bases matching TRBD2. From germline, CDR1 is SEHNR and CDR2 FQNEAQ (reference sequence). V shed 1 base, J shed 6 bases, and the junction held 11 bases outside the gene matches. CDR3 size: 17 residues. Written as DNA, the CDR3 is TGTGCCAGCAGCTTAGGTCCGCTAGCGGGGGGCTCGGGCGAGCAGTACTTC. Encoded protein: CASSLGPLAGGSGEQYF.

This clone was counted once. The rearrangement joins TRBV6-1 to TRBJ2-3; perhaps TRBD2 as D (5 bases). Germline V gives CDR1 MNHNS, CDR2 SASEGT. This CDR3 is built from 13 residues. V was trimmed by 3 bases and J by 4 bases, leaving 8 bases between them. Here the CDR3 reads CASSDRGSDTQYF. CDR3 in DNA: TGTGCCAGCAGTGATCGAGGGTCAGATACGCAGTATTTT.

The chain couples TRBV9 to TRBJ1-2; the D gene is possibly TRBD1 (6 bases). CDR3 length equals 13 residues. V lost 3 bases, J lost 4 bases, and 10 bases lay in between. Germline-derived CDR1 and CDR2 are SGDLS and YYNGEE. CDR3 residues: CASSAGGGYGYTF. CDR3 nucleotides: TGTGCCAGCAGCGCCGGGGGCGGCTATGGCTACACCTTC.

The rearrangement uses TRBV6-5 and TRBJ1-2, with 7 bases aligning to TRBD1. This CDR3 contains 14 residues. Germline CDR1 MNHEY, CDR2 SVGAGI. V trimming: 5 bases; J trimming: 4 bases; junction bases outside the gene matches: 7. The CDR3 protein is CASSTTAGGYGYTF. Written as DNA, the CDR3 is TGTGCCAGCAGTACTACGGCAGGGGGCTATGGCTACACCTTC.

About this clone itself: The same CDR3 is also encoded by other DNA sequences in this sample. This rearrangement joins TRBV5-5 to TRBJ1-5; unclear D gene. The CDR3 sequence is 13 residues long. Trimming removed 0 bases from V and 1 base from J, with 2 bases in between. Germline V gene lookup returns CDR1 SGHKS and CDR2 YYEKEE (reference sequence). The CDR3: CASSLGSNQPQHF. CDR3 coding DNA: TGTGCCAGCAGCTTGGGCAGCAATCAGCCCCAGCATTTT.

The J gene is TRBJ2-3, the V gene TRBV5-6; 9 bases map to TRBD2. The J segment lost 6 bases and the V segment lost 4 bases, leaving 9 bases of the junction unmatched. Germline CDR1 is SGHDT and CDR2 is YYEEEE. The CDR3 runs 15 residues. The CDR3 coding sequence is TGTGCCAGCAGCCGGCCGGCTAGCGGGAAGGATACGCAGTATTTT. This gives the protein CASSRPASGKDTQYF.

The sample holds a few counts of this clone. The chain recombines TRBV5-1 with TRBJ2-7; 8 bases agree with TRBD2. The trim removed 8 bases at V and 5 bases at J, leaving 12 bases unmatched. The CDR3 has 14 residues. The germline gives CDR1 SGHRS, CDR2 YFSETQ. This CDR3 is CASARGLEFNEQYF. In DNA form, the CDR3 reads TGCGCCAGTGCAAGGGGACTAGAATTTAACGAGCAGTACTTC.

This clone has just a few counts. The genes are TRBV7-9 and TRBJ2-3; perhaps TRBD2 as D (7 bases). Germline-derived CDR1 and CDR2 are SEHNR and FQNEAQ (reference sequence). Trimming stripped 10 bases from V and 2 bases from J, with 10 bases between. There are 12 residues in the CDR3. The CDR3 bases are TGTGCCACGCGGGGGCTCACAGATACGCAGTATTTT. Translation gives CATRGLTDTQYF.

This clone came up a few times. The chain has TRBV18 and TRBJ2-2, with D hard to call. V was trimmed by 1 base and J by 0 bases, leaving 9 bases between them. The CDR3 loop spans 16 amino acids. Germline lookup yields CDR1 KGHSH and CDR2 LQKENI. The DNA of the CDR3 is TGTGCCAGCTCACCACTTCCCAGCGCGAACACCGGGGAGCTGTTTTTT. It is translated as CASSPLPSANTGELFF.

With respect to this clone: A junction end diverges from the germline sequence, so it may reflect a read error. The sample contains more than one DNA sequence encoding this CDR3. The genes are TRBV25-1 and TRBJ2-7, with D possibly TRBD2 on 6 matching bases. This CDR3 is built from 11 residues. Germline loops: CDR1 MGHDK, CDR2 SYGVNS. The CDR3 protein is CASSSRRGHSF. The CDR3 nucleotides are TGTGCCAGCAGCAGTAGGCGGGGTCACTCCTTC.

The rearrangement links TRBV6-6 to TRBJ1-2; D is perhaps TRBD1 (5 bases). Germline-derived CDR1 and CDR2 are MNHNY and SVGAGI (reference sequence). V was trimmed by 3 bases and J by 10 bases, leaving 21 bases between them. The CDR3 is made up of 15 amino acids. The CDR3, as DNA: TGTGCCAGCAGTTATGACAGTTCGATGCTATCTTCCTACACCTTC. Its translation is CASSYDSSMLSSYTF.

The chain combines TRBV29-1 with TRBJ1-1; the D is unclear. The CDR3 runs to 13 residues. The germline V and J ends were trimmed by 6 bases and 4 bases, with 15 bases remaining between them. Germline V gene lookup returns CDR1 SQVTM and CDR2 ANQGSEA. The CDR3 here is CSVQREGPTEAFF. CDR3 coding DNA: TGCAGCGTCCAGCGGGAAGGGCCCACTGAAGCTTTCTTT.

The rearrangement uses TRBV6-5 and TRBJ2-5; 10 positions agree with TRBD2. The CDR3 runs 16 residues. Losses at the gene ends were 2 bases for V and 7 bases for J; bases not matched to a gene: 10. Germline V CDR1 and CDR2: MNHEY, SVGAGI. CDR3 coding DNA: TGTGCCAGCAGTTACGGTGCTAGCGGGAGTCGAGCGACCCAGTACTTC. This translates into CASSYGASGSRATQYF.

The chain employs TRBV5-1 and TRBJ1-5; weak D call: TRBD1 (6 bases). Germline CDR1 reads SGHRS; CDR2 reads YFSETQ. Trimming removed 2 bases from V and 6 bases from J, with 12 bases in between. The CDR3 has 14 amino acids. The CDR3 bases are TGCGCCAGCAGCTTACAGGGTGAGGTTCAGCCCCAGCATTTT. Translated: CASSLQGEVQPQHF.